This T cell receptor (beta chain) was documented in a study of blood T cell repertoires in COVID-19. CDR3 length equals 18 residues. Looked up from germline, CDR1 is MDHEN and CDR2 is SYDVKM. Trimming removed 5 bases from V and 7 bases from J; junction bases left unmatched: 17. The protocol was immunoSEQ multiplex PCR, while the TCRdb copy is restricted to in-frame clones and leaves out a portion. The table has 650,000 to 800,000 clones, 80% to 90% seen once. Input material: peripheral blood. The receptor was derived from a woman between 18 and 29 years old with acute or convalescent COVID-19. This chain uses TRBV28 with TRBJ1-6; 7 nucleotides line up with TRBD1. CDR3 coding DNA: TGTGCCAGCAGTACTACCGGACAGGCCCCCGGGGGAAATTCACCCCTCCACTTT. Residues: CASSTTGQAPGGNSPLHF.